A single sample gave rise to the 21 T cell receptor beta chains below, sequenced in a study of beta chain features in type 1 diabetes. Their cognate antigens are unknown. Whole-study results and caveats: There was a moderate but significant shortening of TCRB CDR3s in all four CD4+ subsets of Type 1 diabetes patients.

What was sequenced were expressed TCRB transcripts, since all of the isolated RNA had been reverse transcribed. Clones were sequenced by immunoSEQ multiplex PCR, and TCRdb holds only the in-frame ones, with some missing. This table holds a few hundred thousand clones, roughly an eighth found once. The sequenced material came from naive CD4+ T cells from blood. The receptors shown here come from a woman under 30 with type 1 diabetes.

There are a few counts of this clone. The identical CDR3 is also encoded by other nucleotide sequences in the sample. This sequence joins TRBV29-1 and TRBJ1-6; TRBD1 matches 10 bases. The length of the CDR3 is 13 residues. J lost 7 bases, V lost 4 bases, and 1 base had no gene match. Germline V CDR1 and CDR2: SQVTM, ANQGSEA. CDR3 region: CSVGDRGNSPLHF. In nucleotides, the CDR3 is TGCAGCGTTGGGGACAGGGGAAATTCACCCCTCCACTTT.

The gene calls are TRBV7-2 and TRBJ1-2, with D perhaps matching TRBD1 (6 bases). CDR1 is SGHTA and CDR2 is FQGNSA in the germline V gene. Trimming took 1 base from V and 7 from J, leaving 7 bases between them. There are 12 residues in the CDR3. CDR3 bases: TGTGCCAGCAGCTTAGGAGGGGGTGGCTACACCTTC. Amino acids: CASSLGGGGYTF. The full variable domain, completed using reference TRBV7-2 and TRBJ1-2, is GAGVSQSPSNKVTEKGKDVELRCDPISGHTALYWYRQSLGQGLEFLIYFQGNSAPDKSGLPSDRFSAERTGGSVSTLTIQRTQQEDSAVYLCASSLGGGGYTFGSGTRLTVV.

This clone was detected only a few times. The chain uses TRBV5-4 and TRBJ2-5; D unclear. The length of the CDR3 is 12 residues. V lost 4 bases and J 0 bases, leaving 4 bases between the germline ends. CDR1 is SGHNT and CDR2 is YYREEE in the germline V gene (reference sequence). The CDR3 DNA follows: TGTGCCAGCAGCCTGTACCAAGAGACCCAGTACTTC. It specifies CASSLYQETQYF.

This sequence joins TRBV7-9 and TRBJ1-5, with a weak D call TRBD1 (5 bases). The CDR3 length is 14 residues. From germline, CDR1 is SEHNR and CDR2 FQNEAQ (reference sequence). Trimming removed 4 bases at V and 7 bases at J, with 14 bases between. The CDR3 coding sequence is TGTGCCAGCAGCTCCATCTGGGGGGACCAGCCCCAGCATTTT. Residues: CASSSIWGDQPQHF. The full variable domain, its missing parts supplied by reference TRBV7-9 and TRBJ1-5, is DTGVSQNPRHKITKRGQNVTFRCDPISEHNRLYWYRQTLGQGPEFLTYFQNEAQLEKSRLLSDRFSAERPKGSFSTLEIQRTEQGDSAMYLCASSSIWGDQPQHFGDGTRLSIL.

This clone has a handful of counts. This sequence joins TRBV7-9 and TRBJ2-7; D is perhaps TRBD1 (7 bases). The V end was cut by 3 bases, the J end by 3 bases, with 12 bases between. This CDR3 contains 14 residues. The germline V gene has CDR1 SEHNR and CDR2 FQNEAQ (reference sequence). CDR3 sequence (DNA): TGTGCCAGCAGCTTTGGAGGGACAGTCTACGAGCAGTACTTC. As protein: CASSFGGTVYEQYF.

The chain links TRBV2 to TRBJ2-1; 9 bases are shared with TRBD2. The CDR3 runs to 14 residues. J lost 10 bases, V lost 8 bases, and 12 bases had no gene match. Germline CDR1 reads SNHLY; CDR2 reads FYNNEI. The CDR3 DNA reads TGTGCCAGCCATCGACTAGCGGTGGCGGGAGAGCAGTTCTTC. Residues: CASHRLAVAGEQFF.

This clone was seen only a few times. This chain links TRBV5-1 with TRBJ1-4, with TRBD1 as a possible D gene (6 bases). This CDR3 is 18 amino acids long. The germline V gene has CDR1 SGHRS and CDR2 YFSETQ. V was trimmed by 4 bases and J by 0 bases, leaving 19 bases between them. The CDR3 loop reads CASSKKVRDTTTNEKLFF. For the CDR3, the DNA is TGCGCCAGCAGCAAGAAAGTGAGGGACACAACAACTAATGAAAAACTGTTTTTT.

CDR3 protein: CAWDRDRVEAFF. The CDR3 DNA is TGTGCCTGGGACCGGGACAGAGTTGAAGCTTTCTTT. This chain uses TRBV30 with TRBJ1-1; the match to TRBD1 covers 7 bases. V lost 5 bases, J lost 7 bases, and 7 bases stayed unmatched. CDR1 and CDR2 (germline): GTSNPN, SVGIG (reference sequence). The CDR3 is 12 residues long.

As to this clone: The same CDR3 arises from other DNA sequences in this sample as well. The chain has TRBV5-1 and TRBJ2-3; tentatively, D is TRBD2 (5 bases). CDR1 and CDR2 (germline): SGHRS, YFSETQ. The CDR3 length is 12 residues. Trimming left V 0 bases short and J 6 bases short, with 5 bases between. In DNA form, the CDR3 reads TGCGCCAGCAGCTTGGGAGGGGATACGCAGTATTTT. This sequence encodes CASSLGGDTQYF.

This chain connects TRBV18 to TRBJ1-1, with TRBD1 identical over 8 bases. Looked up from germline, CDR1 is KGHSH and CDR2 is LQKENI. With V trimmed by 6 bases and J by 6 bases, 6 bases remained unmatched. This CDR3 comprises 13 residues. The CDR3 loop reads CASSGTGASEAFF. CDR3 nucleotides: TGTGCCAGCTCGGGGACAGGAGCTTCTGAAGCTTTCTTT.

The V gene is TRBV4-2, the J gene TRBJ2-7, with TRBD2 as a possible D gene (6 bases). The CDR3 has 15 amino acids. The ends were cut back, 4 bases at V and 13 bases at J, with 26 bases in the middle. Looked up from germline, CDR1 is LGHNA and CDR2 is YNFKEQ. CDR3 residues: CASSPNLGGAVLGYF. The CDR3 nucleotides are TGTGCCAGCAGCCCGAACCTCGGGGGAGCCGTGTTAGGTTACTTC.

This clone was observed a few times. The chain is built from TRBV5-1 and TRBJ2-5, with 9 positions matching TRBD1. Unmatched junction bases numbered 4, after V lost 3 bases and J lost 1 base. Germline V gene lookup returns CDR1 SGHRS and CDR2 YFSETQ. The CDR3 covers 15 residues. CDR3 in amino acids: CASSWGQGPQETQYF. DNA for the CDR3: TGCGCCAGCAGCTGGGGACAGGGCCCCCAAGAGACCCAGTACTTC.

This sequence joins TRBV21-1 and TRBJ2-2; the table names TRBD2, a call not compared with the DNA. TRBV21-1 is a recognized pseudogene. The CDR3 consists of 16 residues. CDR3 loop: CASLQGRGENTGELFF. The CDR3 region has the DNA TGTGCCAGCTTGCAGGGGAGGGGAGAGAACACCGGGGAGCTGTTTTTT.

This clone has a handful of counts. The V gene is TRBV28, the J gene TRBJ2-2; D uncertain. The CDR3 runs 14 residues. The V end lost 5 bases, the J end lost 2 bases, and 9 bases lay between the germline ends. The germline V gene has CDR1 MDHEN and CDR2 SYDVKM. The CDR3 sequence is CASSGNPNTGELFF. In nucleotides, the CDR3 is TGTGCCAGCAGTGGCAACCCAAACACCGGGGAGCTGTTTTTT. Drawing the rest from reference TRBV28 and TRBJ2-2, the complete variable domain is DVKVTQSSRYLVKRTGEKVFLECVQDMDHENMFWYRQDPGLGLRLIYFSYDVKMKEKGDIPEGYSVSREKKERFSLILESASTNQTSMYLCASSGNPNTGELFFGEGSRLTVL.

The V call is TRBV9, the J call TRBJ2-3, with D possibly matching TRBD2 (5 bases). V lost 3 bases, J lost 3 bases, and 11 bases lay in between. Germline V gene data show CDR1 as SGDLS and CDR2 as YYNGEE. This CDR3 has 14 residues. The CDR3 DNA follows: TGTGCCAGCAGCGGCCGGGGTCTTACAGATACGCAGTATTTT. It specifies CASSGRGLTDTQYF.

This clone showed up just a few times. V usage is TRBV12-5 and J usage is TRBJ1-1; D is possibly TRBD1 (5 bases). The CDR3 is made up of 17 amino acids. V was clipped by 7 bases and J by 0 bases, with 21 bases between them. Germline lookup yields CDR1 LGHNT and CDR2 FRNRAP. The CDR3 loop is CASAEDRVKNMNTEAFF. The DNA of the CDR3 is TGTGCTAGTGCCGAAGACAGAGTGAAAAACATGAACACTGAAGCTTTCTTT.

DNA for the CDR3: TGTGCCAGCAGCCCTTTAGGGGGCACTGAAGCTTTCTTT. This gives the protein CASSPLGGTEAFF. The chain joins TRBV13 to TRBJ1-1, with a possible D match to TRBD1 (6 bases). Germline V lookup: CDR1 PRHDT, CDR2 FYEKMQ (reference sequence). V was shortened by 5 bases and J by 4 bases, with 11 bases between the two germline ends. The CDR3 loop spans 13 amino acids.

This chain uses TRBV6-5 with TRBJ2-5; no clear D gene. The CDR3 has 12 residues. Trimming removed 4 bases from V and 5 bases from J, with 8 bases in between. Germline CDR1 is MNHEY and CDR2 is SVGAGI. In nucleotides, the CDR3 is TGTGCCAGCAGTTCCTACTCGGAGACCCAGTACTTC. Protein: CASSSYSETQYF.

This clone was detected only a few times. The V call is TRBV5-4, the J call TRBJ2-1, with TRBD1 as a possible D gene (7 bases). This CDR3 is 13 amino acids long. Trimming left V 1 base short and J 6 bases short, with 8 bases between. Germline CDR1 is SGHNT and CDR2 is YYREEE (reference sequence). The CDR3 sequence is CASSLQGGNEQFF. CDR3 coding DNA: TGTGCCAGCAGCTTGCAGGGGGGCAATGAGCAGTTCTTC.

This clone occurred a few times. The chain combines TRBV2 with TRBJ1-6; the match to TRBD1 covers 9 bases. The CDR3 covers 14 residues. The germline gives CDR1 SNHLY, CDR2 FYNNEI. Unmatched junction bases numbered 3, after V lost 8 bases and J lost 4 bases. The chain's CDR3 is CASGTGQYNSPLHF. CDR3 nucleotide sequence: TGTGCCAGCGGGACAGGGCAGTATAATTCACCCCTCCACTTT.

The chain recombines TRBV2 with TRBJ2-3, with 7 bases fitting TRBD1. Germline V gene data show CDR1 as SNHLY and CDR2 as FYNNEI. Trimming took 6 bases from V and 3 from J; bases not matched to a gene: 3. This CDR3 comprises 13 residues. DNA of the CDR3: TGTGCCAGCAGCAGGGGGTCAACAGATACGCAGTATTTT. Residues: CASSRGSTDTQYF.